Sequencing of this T cell receptor beta chain was carried out in a study of spatial heterogeneity in lung cancer. CDR3 length: 14 amino acids. The V segment lost 5 bases and the J segment 4 bases; nucleotides outside the gene matches: 7. CDR1 and CDR2 from the germline V gene are SGHTA and FQGNSA. From the 5' RACE reads, TCRdb called clonotypes with MiXCR, one entry per CDR3 protein. The repertoire includes approximately 44,000 distinct CDR3 sequences, about an eighth of them detected once, and 55% to 65% sits in the top ten. To note about this clonotype: The antigen is undetermined.

Overall study results and limits: At tumor resection, ubiquitous expanded TCRs were detected in blood more often than later.

Time point described: sample taken at primary tumor resection. Tumor, nontumor lung or frozen PBMC supplied whole RNA that was sequenced unsorted. The chain recombines TRBV7-2 with TRBJ1-2; 7 bases align to TRBD1. Sequencing used PBMCs, obtained at surgery. The clonotype was recovered from a male donor with early-stage non-small cell lung cancer. In DNA, the CDR3 is TGTGCCAGCAGCGTCGACAGGGCGATCTATGGCTACACCTTC. The encoded protein is CASSVDRAIYGYTF.